These 20 T cell receptor beta chains share one sample of origin, sequenced in a study of T-cell reconstitution after alpha-beta-depleted transplantation in children. Unique molecular identifiers were incorporated into the prepared TCRbeta library. TCRdb reprocessed the PCR reads with MiXCR, giving one entry per CDR3 protein. The sample comprises about 300,000 distinct CDR3 sequences, 9.5% to 13% of which are singletons, and roughly 7% rests with the top ten. This sample comprised PBMCs, obtained before TCRalphabeta/CD19-depleted stem cell transplant. The receptor source for this set is a boy under two years old with acute myeloid leukemia, due to receive a stem cell transplant.

This clonotype has ten or more counts. The rearrangement links TRBV11-2 to TRBJ2-7, with 10 bases fitting TRBD1. V gave up 4 bases and J gave up 3 bases; unmatched junction bases: 6. Germline-derived CDR1 and CDR2 are SGHAT and FQNNGV. CDR3 length: 15 amino acids. Here the CDR3 DNA reads TGTGCCAGCAGCTGGGACCGGGACAGGGGCTACGAGCAGTACTTC. It translates to CASSWDRDRGYEQYF.

This chain links TRBV3-1 with TRBJ1-5; D is unresolved. The CDR3 contains 14 residues. CDR1 is LGHDT and CDR2 is YNNKEL in the germline V gene (reference sequence). V gave up 1 base and J gave up 4 bases, with 8 bases separating them. The CDR3 nucleotides read TGTGCCAGCAGCCAAGGCGGCAATAATCAGCCCCAGCATTTT. Translation: CASSQGGNNQPQHF.

This clonotype has a count of ten or more. The chain carries TRBV6-5 and TRBJ1-4; a possible D gene is TRBD1 (6 bases). In germline, CDR1 is MNHEY, CDR2 SVGAGI. Trimming removed 6 bases from V and 8 bases from J, with 16 bases in between. The CDR3 length is 14 residues. The CDR3 sequence is CASRARDTSEKLFF. The CDR3 nucleotides are TGTGCCAGCAGAGCCCGGGACACAAGCGAAAAACTGTTTTTT.

This clonotype was recorded at least ten times. The V and J genes are TRBV28 and TRBJ1-2, with a tentative D call TRBD1 (6 bases). The CDR3 has 13 residues. Germline assignment: CDR1 MDHEN and CDR2 SYDVKM. Trimming took 7 bases from V and 8 from J, leaving 17 bases between them. Written as DNA, the CDR3 is TGTGCCAGCATGGTCGCGGGGGCGCTCGGCTACACCTTC. Its protein is CASMVAGALGYTF.

V is TRBV6-5 and J is TRBJ1-2, with 8 bases fitting TRBD1. Trimming at V came to 2 bases and at J to 7 bases, leaving 9 bases not matched to a gene. The CDR3 is made up of 15 amino acids. From germline, CDR1 is MNHEY and CDR2 SVGAGI. CDR3 sequence reads: CASSYMLQGAVGYTF. In DNA, the CDR3 is TGTGCCAGCAGTTACATGCTCCAGGGGGCGGTTGGCTACACCTTC.

At least ten counts were recorded for this clonotype. The V call is TRBV7-9, the J call TRBJ1-4, with D hard to call. Germline V gene sequence: CDR1 SEHNR, CDR2 FQNEAQ (reference sequence). This CDR3 is 15 amino acids long. V gave up 1 base and J gave up 0 bases, with 6 bases separating them. DNA for the CDR3: TGTGCCAGCAGCTTAGGGACTGCAACTAATGAAAAACTGTTTTTT. Encoded protein: CASSLGTATNEKLFF. The full variable domain, its missing parts supplied by reference TRBV7-9 and TRBJ1-4, is DTGVSQNPRHKITKRGQNVTFRCDPISEHNRLYWYRQTLGQGPEFLTYFQNEAQLEKSRLLSDRFSAERPKGSFSTLEIQRTEQGDSAMYLCASSLGTATNEKLFFGSGTQLSVL.

This clonotype was picked up many times. V and J are TRBV27 and TRBJ2-7; 8 bases map to TRBD2. CDR3 length: 15 amino acids. V lost 3 bases, J lost 5 bases, and 9 bases stayed unmatched. Germline CDR1 is MNHEY and CDR2 is SMNVEV (reference sequence). The DNA for the CDR3 is TGTGCCAGCAGTTTCCTATCCGGGAGGGACGACGAGCAGTACTTC. Its protein product is CASSFLSGRDDEQYF.

The V call is TRBV29-1, the J call TRBJ2-1; TRBD1 matches at 8 bases. The germline CDR1 and CDR2 sequences are SQVTM and ANQGSEA. Unmatched junction bases numbered 23, after V lost 7 bases and J lost 3 bases. The CDR3 covers 19 residues. Here the CDR3 reads CSARRGAGGVTDVYNEQFF. DNA for the CDR3: TGCAGCGCTAGAAGGGGGGCAGGGGGCGTAACGGACGTCTACAATGAGCAGTTCTTC.

With respect to this clonotype: A much larger clone differs from this one at a single base, so this may be a read error. The chain employs TRBV7-6 and TRBJ2-1, with D possibly TRBD1 on 6 matching bases. In germline, CDR1 is SGHVS, CDR2 FNYEAQ. Trimming removed 1 base at V and 2 bases at J, with 15 bases between. The CDR3 contains 17 residues. The chain's CDR3 is CASSLGIRGSTYNEQFF. The CDR3 DNA is TGTGCCAGCAGCTTAGGGATCAGGGGCAGCACCTACAATGAGCAGTTCTTC.

Notes on this clonotype: A single base separates this from a much larger clone, so it may be a read error. This chain uses TRBV12-3 or TRBV12-4 with TRBJ1-5; 11 bases match TRBD1. This CDR3 comprises 19 residues. V was clipped by 6 bases and J by 3 bases; unmatched bases: 16. CDR3 DNA sequence: TGTGCCAGCAGCCCACCTCTGGGACAGGGGGGAAGGGACAATCAGCCCCAGCATTTT. Protein sequence: CASSPPLGQGGRDNQPQHF.

V and J are TRBV20-1 and TRBJ2-7; 9 bases line up with TRBD1. V trimming: 2 bases; J trimming: 3 bases; junction bases outside the gene matches: 8. Germline CDR1 reads DFQATT; CDR2 reads SNEGSKA (reference sequence). The CDR3 covers 15 residues. The CDR3 coding sequence is TGCAGTGCTAGAACCCCGACAGGGGGAAGCTACGAGCAGTACTTC. This gives the protein CSARTPTGGSYEQYF.

The sample holds many counts of this clonotype. The chain uses TRBV12-3 or TRBV12-4 and TRBJ1-5; 8 bases line up with TRBD1. The CDR3 length is 17 residues. V shed 2 bases and J 7 bases; nucleotides not matched to a gene: 13. The CDR3 sequence is CASSLTPGTGRIQPQHF. CDR3 nucleotides: TGTGCCAGCAGTTTAACTCCCGGGACAGGACGTATCCAGCCCCAGCATTTT.

The chain couples TRBV7-2 to TRBJ2-7; the match to TRBD2 covers 10 bases. Germline trimming cut 2 bases from V and 0 bases from J; bases unmatched to any gene: 4. Germline CDR1 is SGHTA and CDR2 is FQGNSA. The CDR3 sequence is 16 residues long. CDR3 amino acids: CASSLRLAGPSYEQYF. The CDR3, as DNA: TGTGCCAGCAGCTTACGACTAGCGGGCCCCTCCTACGAGCAGTACTTC.

This clonotype has at least ten counts. The chain combines TRBV7-2 with TRBJ2-7, with 10 positions matching TRBD1. Germline lookup yields CDR1 SGHTA and CDR2 FQGNSA. CDR3 length equals 15 residues. J gave up 4 bases and V 5 bases, and 8 bases lay outside the gene matches. The CDR3 here is CASSPTGTGVYEQYF. CDR3 nucleotide sequence: TGTGCCAGCAGCCCGACCGGGACAGGGGTATACGAGCAGTACTTC.

This clonotype appeared many times. This chain links TRBV5-1 with TRBJ1-2; no firm D call. The germline V gene has CDR1 SGHRS and CDR2 YFSETQ. The CDR3 consists of 13 residues. Trimming pared 4 bases from V and 6 bases from J, leaving 13 bases between. CDR3 DNA: TGCGCCAGCAGCCCGCCCGGCCCGAATGGCTACACCTTC. Protein: CASSPPGPNGYTF.

This clonotype was counted ten times or more. The chain couples TRBV27 to TRBJ2-1; weak D call: TRBD2 (5 bases). V was cut by 8 bases and J by 4 bases, with 18 bases left in between. The CDR3 length is 15 residues. Looked up from germline, CDR1 is MNHEY and CDR2 is SMNVEV (reference sequence). The DNA for the CDR3 is TGTGCCAGCGGAGACGGGGAAAACCAGTACAATGAGCAGTTCTTC. Its protein is CASGDGENQYNEQFF.

This clonotype was found many times. The chain employs TRBV28 and TRBJ2-5; TRBD1 matches 10 bases. Germline V gives CDR1 MDHEN, CDR2 SYDVKM. The length of the CDR3 is 16 residues. The ends lost 2 bases at V and 5 bases at J; junction bases unmatched: 8. CDR3 in amino acids: CASSLARDRGGETQYF. The CDR3 bases are TGTGCCAGCAGTTTAGCCCGGGACAGGGGAGGGGAGACCCAGTACTTC.

This clonotype was detected only a few times. The chain links TRBV28 to TRBJ1-5; D remains unclear. The CDR3 runs 15 residues. Germline CDR1 and CDR2: MDHEN and SYDVKM. Trimming pared 5 bases from V and 2 bases from J, leaving 13 bases between. The DNA of the CDR3 is TGTGCCAGCAGTGAAGGTCGGCACGGCAATCAGCCCCAGCATTTT. Encoded protein: CASSEGRHGNQPQHF.

The sample holds many counts of this clonotype. The chain combines TRBV7-6 with TRBJ2-3; no firm D call. CDR3 length equals 14 residues. The V gene's germline CDR1 is SGHVS and CDR2 FNYEAQ. The V end was cut by 0 bases, the J end by 3 bases, with 7 bases between. This CDR3 reads CASSLAGLTDTQYF. The CDR3 DNA follows: TGTGCCAGCAGCTTAGCAGGGTTGACAGATACGCAGTATTTT.

This clonotype appeared a few times. The V call is TRBV19, the J call TRBJ2-4, with D tentatively TRBD1 or TRBD2 (5 bases each). The germline V gene encodes CDR1 LNHDA and CDR2 SQIVND (reference sequence). CDR3 size: 19 residues. Trimming removed 5 bases from V and 0 bases from J, with 23 bases in between. CDR3 residues: CASSDRTGTGDLAKNIQYF. In DNA form, the CDR3 reads TGTGCCAGTAGTGACAGAACCGGGACGGGTGACCTAGCCAAAAACATTCAGTACTTC. Based on the CDR3 plus reference TRBV19 and TRBJ2-4, the full variable domain is DGGITQSPKYLFRKEGQNVTLSCEQNLNHDAMYWYRQDPGQGLRLIYYSQIVNDFQKGDIAEGYSVSREKKESFPLTVTSAQKNPTAFYLCASSDRTGTGDLAKNIQYFGAGTRLSVL.